The present T cell receptor beta chain was sequenced within a study of blood T cell repertoires in COVID-19. On the study more broadly: The United States, Italy and Spain supplied acute and convalescent COVID-19 samples. T cells, B-cell-depleted T cells, or PBMCs supplied cDNA or gDNA.

Seattle cases were enrolled at active infection and followed longitudinally. V was trimmed by 6 bases and J by 5 bases, leaving 11 bases between them. CDR3 size: 14 residues. Germline CDR1 and CDR2: MRHNA and SNTAGT. Assay used: immunoSEQ multiplex PCR; TCRdb lists only in-frame clones, some missing. The table includes some 200,000 clones, roughly 80% detected once. The sequence came from a woman older than 75 with COVID-19, enrolled during active disease. The chain uses TRBV6-4 and TRBJ1-6; D gene ambiguous. Material: peripheral blood. The CDR3: CASRESVDNSPLHF. In DNA, the CDR3 is TGTGCCAGCAGGGAGAGTGTGGATAATTCACCCCTCCACTTT.